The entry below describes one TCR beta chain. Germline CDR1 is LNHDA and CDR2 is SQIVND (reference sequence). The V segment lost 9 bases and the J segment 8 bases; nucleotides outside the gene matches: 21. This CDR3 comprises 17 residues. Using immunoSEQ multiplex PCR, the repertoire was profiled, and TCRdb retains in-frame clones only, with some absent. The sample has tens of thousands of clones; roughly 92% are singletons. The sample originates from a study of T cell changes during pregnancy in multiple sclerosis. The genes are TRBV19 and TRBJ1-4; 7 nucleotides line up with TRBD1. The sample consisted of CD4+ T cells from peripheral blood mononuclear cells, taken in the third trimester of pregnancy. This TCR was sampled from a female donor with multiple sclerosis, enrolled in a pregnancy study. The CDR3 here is CASKKYRDSSAGEKLFF. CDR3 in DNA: TGTGCCAGCAAGAAGTACCGGGACAGCTCGGCTGGGGAAAAACTGTTTTTT.